Presented here are 6 T cell receptor beta chains from one specimen sequenced in a study of beta chain features in type 1 diabetes. What was sequenced were expressed TCRB transcripts, since all of the isolated RNA had been reverse transcribed. Profiled with immunoSEQ multiplex PCR; TCRdb holds only in-frame clones, not every one. The sample lists about 620,000 clones; roughly a sixth were seen once. The sequenced sample was naive CD4+ T cells from blood. These receptors all stem from a man aged 18 to 29 in good health.

Details on this clone: The sample contains more than one DNA sequence encoding this CDR3. The rearrangement joins TRBV2 to TRBJ2-1; D gene ambiguous. The germline gives CDR1 SNHLY, CDR2 FYNNEI. The CDR3 totals 12 residues. Deletions cut 2 bases from V and 9 bases from J, with 8 bases between. The CDR3 sequence: CASSESMGEQFF. For the CDR3, the DNA is TGTGCCAGCAGTGAATCAATGGGTGAGCAGTTCTTC. Looking up the rest from reference TRBV2 and TRBJ2-1 gives the full variable domain: EPEVTQTPSHQVTQMGQEVILRCVPISNHLYFYWYRQILGQKVEFLVSFYNNEISEKSEIFDDQFSVERPDGSNFTLKIRSTKLEDSAMYFCASSESMGEQFFGPGTRLTVL.

This clone has a handful of counts. The CDR3 sequence: CASSAGTGITYEQYF. The CDR3 nucleotides are TGTGCCAGCAGCGCGGGGACAGGGATTACCTACGAGCAGTACTTC. V is TRBV5-6 and J is TRBJ2-7, with TRBD1 matching 9 bases. The CDR3 spans 15 residues. Trimming cost V 4 bases and J 2 bases; bases outside gene matches: 7. Germline loops: CDR1 SGHDT, CDR2 YYEEEE. The full variable domain, with the rest looked up from reference TRBV5-6 and TRBJ2-7, is DAGVTQSPTHLIKTRGQQVTLRCSPKSGHDTVSWYQQALGQGPQFIFQYYEEEERQRGNFPDRFSGHQFPNYSSELNVNALLLGDSALYLCASSAGTGITYEQYFGPGTRLTVT.

This clone showed up just a few times. This chain connects TRBV30 to TRBJ2-7, with D unresolved. The V gene's germline CDR1 is GTSNPN and CDR2 SVGIG (reference sequence). V lost 0 bases and J 0 bases, leaving 12 bases between the germline ends. The CDR3 is 15 residues long. The CDR3, as DNA: TGTGCCTGGAGTGTAAGGCTGGTTAGCTCCTACGAGCAGTACTTC. This translates into CAWSVRLVSSYEQYF.

This clone was seen only once. The chain is built from TRBV6-5 and TRBJ2-5; 11 nucleotides align to TRBD2. Germline lookup yields CDR1 MNHEY and CDR2 SVGAGI. V shed 5 bases and J 6 bases; nucleotides not matched to a gene: 5. CDR3 length equals 14 residues. CDR3 sequence (DNA): TGTGCCAGCAGTACTAGCGGGGGCACGAAGACCCAGTACTTC. Residues: CASSTSGGTKTQYF.

This clone has just a few counts. The rearrangement joins TRBV7-2 to TRBJ2-5; 10 bases are shared with TRBD2. V lost 4 bases, J lost 4 bases, and 12 bases stayed unmatched. This CDR3 is built from 17 residues. Germline CDR1 is SGHTA and CDR2 is FQGNSA. CDR3 in DNA: TGTGCCAGCAGCTCTTATTTGGCTAGCGGGGGCGGAGAGACCCAGTACTTC. Translated: CASSSYLASGGGETQYF.

The chain employs TRBV7-2 and TRBJ2-1; D call uncertain. Germline V gives CDR1 SGHTA, CDR2 FQGNSA. V was clipped by 0 bases and J by 2 bases, with 8 bases between them. The CDR3 covers 15 residues. CDR3 bases: TGTGCCAGCAGCTTAGCCCTGCAGCCCTACAATGAGCAGTTCTTC. Amino acids: CASSLALQPYNEQFF.